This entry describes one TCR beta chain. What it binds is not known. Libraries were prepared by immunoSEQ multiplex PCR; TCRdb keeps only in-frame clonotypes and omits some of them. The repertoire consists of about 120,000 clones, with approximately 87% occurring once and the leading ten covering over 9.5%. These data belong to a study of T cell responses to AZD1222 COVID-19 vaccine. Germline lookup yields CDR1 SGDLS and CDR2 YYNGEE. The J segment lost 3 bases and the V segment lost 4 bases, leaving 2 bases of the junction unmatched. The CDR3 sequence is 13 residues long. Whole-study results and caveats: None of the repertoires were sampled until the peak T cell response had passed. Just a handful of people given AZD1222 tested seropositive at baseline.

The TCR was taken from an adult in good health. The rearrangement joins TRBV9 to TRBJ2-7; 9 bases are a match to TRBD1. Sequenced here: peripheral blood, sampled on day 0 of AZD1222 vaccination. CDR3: CASSPGQGYEQYF. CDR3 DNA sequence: TGTGCCAGCAGCCCGGGACAGGGCTACGAGCAGTACTTC.